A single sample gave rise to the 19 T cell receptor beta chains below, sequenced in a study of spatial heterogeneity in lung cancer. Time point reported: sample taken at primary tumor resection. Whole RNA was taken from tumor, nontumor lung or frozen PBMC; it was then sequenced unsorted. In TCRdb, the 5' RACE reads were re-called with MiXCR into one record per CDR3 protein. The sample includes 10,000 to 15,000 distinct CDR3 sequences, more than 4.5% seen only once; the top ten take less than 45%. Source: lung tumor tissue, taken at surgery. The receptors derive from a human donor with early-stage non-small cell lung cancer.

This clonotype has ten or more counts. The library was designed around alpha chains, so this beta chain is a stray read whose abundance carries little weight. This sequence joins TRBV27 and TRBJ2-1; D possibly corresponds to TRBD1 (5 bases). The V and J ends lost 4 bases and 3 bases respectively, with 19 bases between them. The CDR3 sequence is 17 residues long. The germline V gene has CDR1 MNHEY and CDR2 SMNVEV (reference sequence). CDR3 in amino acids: CASSSTWTNQFYNEQFF. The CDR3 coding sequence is TGTGCCAGCAGTTCAACTTGGACAAACCAATTCTACAATGAGCAGTTCTTC.

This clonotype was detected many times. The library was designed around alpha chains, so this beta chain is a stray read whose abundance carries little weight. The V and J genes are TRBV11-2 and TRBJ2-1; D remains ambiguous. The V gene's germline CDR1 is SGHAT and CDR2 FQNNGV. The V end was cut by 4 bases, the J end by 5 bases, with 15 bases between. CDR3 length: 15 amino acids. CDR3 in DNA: TGTGCCAGCAGCTCCCTGGCTAGACCGAACAATGAGCAGTTCTTC. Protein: CASSSLARPNNEQFF.

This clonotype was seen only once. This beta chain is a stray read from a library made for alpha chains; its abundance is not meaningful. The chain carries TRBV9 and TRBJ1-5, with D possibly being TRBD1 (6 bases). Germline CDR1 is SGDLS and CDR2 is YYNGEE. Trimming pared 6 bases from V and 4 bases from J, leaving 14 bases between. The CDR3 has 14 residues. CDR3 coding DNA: TGTGCCAGCAACGAAGGACAGAGAAATCAGCCCCAGCATTTT. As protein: CASNEGQRNQPQHF.

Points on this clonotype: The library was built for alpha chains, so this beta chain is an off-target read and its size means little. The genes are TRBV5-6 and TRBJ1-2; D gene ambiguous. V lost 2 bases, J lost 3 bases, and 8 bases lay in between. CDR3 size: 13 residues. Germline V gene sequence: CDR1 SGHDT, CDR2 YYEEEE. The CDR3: CASSLYGYYGYTF. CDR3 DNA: TGTGCCAGCAGCTTATACGGGTACTATGGCTACACCTTC.

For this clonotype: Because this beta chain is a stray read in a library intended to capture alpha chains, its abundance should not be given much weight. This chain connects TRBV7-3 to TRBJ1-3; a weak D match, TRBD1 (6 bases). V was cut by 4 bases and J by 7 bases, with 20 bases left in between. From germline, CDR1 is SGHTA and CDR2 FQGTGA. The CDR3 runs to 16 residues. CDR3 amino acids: CASSSLGGLGRNTIYF. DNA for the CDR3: TGTGCCAGCAGCTCCCTAGGGGGGCTAGGTCGGAACACCATATATTTT.

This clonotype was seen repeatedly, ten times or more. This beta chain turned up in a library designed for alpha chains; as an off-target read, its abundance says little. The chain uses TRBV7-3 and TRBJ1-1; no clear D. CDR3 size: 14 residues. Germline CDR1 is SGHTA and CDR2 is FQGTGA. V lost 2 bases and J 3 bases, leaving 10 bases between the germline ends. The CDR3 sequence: CASSLGQKDTEAFF. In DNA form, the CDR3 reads TGTGCCAGCAGCTTAGGCCAGAAGGACACTGAAGCTTTCTTT. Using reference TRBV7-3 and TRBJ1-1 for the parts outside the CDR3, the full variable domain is GAGVSQTPSNKVTEKGKYVELRCDPISGHTALYWYRQSLGQGPEFLIYFQGTGAADDSGLPNDRFFAVRPEGSVSTLKIQRTERGDSAVYLCASSLGQKDTEAFFGQGTRLTVV.

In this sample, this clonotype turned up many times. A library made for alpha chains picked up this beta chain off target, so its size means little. Written as DNA, the CDR3 is TGTGCCAGCAAGGGACAGGGTCAATTTCAGCCCCAGCATTTT. Its protein product is CASKGQGQFQPQHF. The V call is TRBV12-3 or TRBV12-4, the J call TRBJ1-5; 9 bases line up with TRBD1. V shed 7 bases, J shed 6 bases, and the junction held 7 bases outside the gene matches. CDR3 length: 14 amino acids.

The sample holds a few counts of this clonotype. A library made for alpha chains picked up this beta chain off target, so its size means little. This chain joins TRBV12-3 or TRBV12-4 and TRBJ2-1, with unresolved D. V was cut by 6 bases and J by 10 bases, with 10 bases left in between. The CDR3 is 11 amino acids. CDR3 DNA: TGTGCCAGCAGCCCTTTGAGGGAGCAGTTCTTC. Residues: CASSPLREQFF.

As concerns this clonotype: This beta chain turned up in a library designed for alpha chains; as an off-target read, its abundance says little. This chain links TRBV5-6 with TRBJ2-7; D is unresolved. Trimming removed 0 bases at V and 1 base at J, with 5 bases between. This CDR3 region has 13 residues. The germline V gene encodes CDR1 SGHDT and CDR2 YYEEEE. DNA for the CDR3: TGTGCCAGCAGCTTGGACAGATCCTACGAGCAGTACTTC. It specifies CASSLDRSYEQYF.

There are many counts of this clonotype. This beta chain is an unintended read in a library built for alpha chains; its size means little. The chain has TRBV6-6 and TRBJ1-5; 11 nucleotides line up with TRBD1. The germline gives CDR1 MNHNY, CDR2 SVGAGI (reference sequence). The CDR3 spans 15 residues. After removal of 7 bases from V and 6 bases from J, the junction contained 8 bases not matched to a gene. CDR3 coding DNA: TGTGCCAGCACCCGGGACAGGGGGATTCGTCAGCCCCAGCATTTT. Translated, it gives CASTRDRGIRQPQHF.

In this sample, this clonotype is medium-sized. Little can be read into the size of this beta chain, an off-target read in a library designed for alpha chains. The CDR3 protein is CSARKPWGQGTYEQYF. The CDR3 region has the DNA TGCAGTGCTAGAAAGCCGTGGGGACAGGGAACCTACGAGCAGTACTTC. V gene TRBV20-1 combines with J gene TRBJ2-7, with 9 bases aligning to TRBD1. CDR3 length: 16 amino acids. CDR1 DFQATT and CDR2 SNEGSKA come from the germline V gene (reference sequence). With V trimmed by 2 bases and J by 2 bases, 10 bases remained unmatched.

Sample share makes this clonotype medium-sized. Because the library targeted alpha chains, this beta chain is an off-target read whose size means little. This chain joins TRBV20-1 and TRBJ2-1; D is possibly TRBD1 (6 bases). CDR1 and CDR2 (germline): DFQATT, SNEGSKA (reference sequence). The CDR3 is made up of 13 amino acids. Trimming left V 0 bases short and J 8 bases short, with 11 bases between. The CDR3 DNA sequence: TGCAGTGCTAGAGATACAGGGTCCGATGAGCAGTTCTTC. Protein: CSARDTGSDEQFF.

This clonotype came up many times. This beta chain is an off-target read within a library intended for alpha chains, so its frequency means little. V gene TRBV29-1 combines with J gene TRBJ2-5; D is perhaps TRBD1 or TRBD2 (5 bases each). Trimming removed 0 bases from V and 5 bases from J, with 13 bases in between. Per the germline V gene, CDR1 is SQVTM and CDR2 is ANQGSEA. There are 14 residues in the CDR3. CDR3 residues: CSVEEAGRGETQYF. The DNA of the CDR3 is TGCAGCGTTGAAGAGGCAGGGAGAGGGGAGACCCAGTACTTC.

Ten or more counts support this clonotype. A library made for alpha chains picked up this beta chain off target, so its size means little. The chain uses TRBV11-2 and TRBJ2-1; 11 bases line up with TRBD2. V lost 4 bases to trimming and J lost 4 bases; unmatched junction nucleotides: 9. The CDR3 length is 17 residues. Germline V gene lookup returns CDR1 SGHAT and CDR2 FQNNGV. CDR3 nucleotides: TGTGCCAGCAGCTCGATAGTAGCGGGGGGGCGTTACAATGAGCAGTTCTTC. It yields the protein CASSSIVAGGRYNEQFF.

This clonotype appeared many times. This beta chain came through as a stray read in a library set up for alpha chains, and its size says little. The CDR3 bases are TGCAGTGCAGTTAAGGGGAACACTGAAGCTTTCTTT. Translation: CSAVKGNTEAFF. The chain carries TRBV20-1 and TRBJ1-1; no definite D call. The germline V gene has CDR1 DFQATT and CDR2 SNEGSKA (reference sequence). The CDR3 extends over 12 amino acids. V was pared by 6 bases and J by 1 base, with 9 bases between.

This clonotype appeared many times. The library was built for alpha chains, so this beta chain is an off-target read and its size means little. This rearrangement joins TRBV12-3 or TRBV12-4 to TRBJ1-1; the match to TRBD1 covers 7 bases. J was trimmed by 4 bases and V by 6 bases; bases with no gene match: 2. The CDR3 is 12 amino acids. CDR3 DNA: TGTGCCAGCAGAAGACAGGGCACTGAAGCTTTCTTT. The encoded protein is CASRRQGTEAFF.

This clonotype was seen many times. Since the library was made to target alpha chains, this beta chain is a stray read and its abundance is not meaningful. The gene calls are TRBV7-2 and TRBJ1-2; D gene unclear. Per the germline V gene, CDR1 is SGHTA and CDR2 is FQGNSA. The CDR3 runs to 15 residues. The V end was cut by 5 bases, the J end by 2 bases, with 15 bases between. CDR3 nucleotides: TGTGCCAGCAGCCCGAGTCCGGGCCTCAACTATGGCTACACCTTC. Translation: CASSPSPGLNYGYTF.

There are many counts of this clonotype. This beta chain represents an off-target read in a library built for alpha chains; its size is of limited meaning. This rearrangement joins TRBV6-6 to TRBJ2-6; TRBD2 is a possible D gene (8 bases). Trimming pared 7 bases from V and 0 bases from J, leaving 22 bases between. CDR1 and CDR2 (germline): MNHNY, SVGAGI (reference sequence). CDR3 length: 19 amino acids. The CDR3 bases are TGTGCCAGCACACAGTCGGGACTAGGGGGCCGCTCTGGGGCCAACGTCCTGACTTTC. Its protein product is CASTQSGLGGRSGANVLTF.

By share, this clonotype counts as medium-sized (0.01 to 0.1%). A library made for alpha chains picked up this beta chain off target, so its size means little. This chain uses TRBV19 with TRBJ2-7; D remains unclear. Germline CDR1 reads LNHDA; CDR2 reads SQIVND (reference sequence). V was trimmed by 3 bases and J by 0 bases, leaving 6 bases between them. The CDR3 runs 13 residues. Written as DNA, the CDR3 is TGTGCCAGTAGTATCTCCTACTCCTACGAGCAGTACTTC. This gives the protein CASSISYSYEQYF.